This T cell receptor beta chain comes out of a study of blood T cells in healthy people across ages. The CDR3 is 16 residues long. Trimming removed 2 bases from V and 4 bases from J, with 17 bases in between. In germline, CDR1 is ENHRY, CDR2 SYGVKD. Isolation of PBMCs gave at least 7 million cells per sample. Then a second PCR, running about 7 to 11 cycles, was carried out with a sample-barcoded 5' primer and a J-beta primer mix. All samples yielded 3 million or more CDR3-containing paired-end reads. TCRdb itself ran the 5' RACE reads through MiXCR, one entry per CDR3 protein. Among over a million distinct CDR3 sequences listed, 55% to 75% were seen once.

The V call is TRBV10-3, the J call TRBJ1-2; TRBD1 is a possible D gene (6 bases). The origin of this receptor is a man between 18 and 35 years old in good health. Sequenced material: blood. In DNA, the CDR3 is TGTGCCATCAGTGAGGCTGGGGGCAGGGCGGTCTATGGCTACACCTTC. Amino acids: CAISEAGGRAVYGYTF.